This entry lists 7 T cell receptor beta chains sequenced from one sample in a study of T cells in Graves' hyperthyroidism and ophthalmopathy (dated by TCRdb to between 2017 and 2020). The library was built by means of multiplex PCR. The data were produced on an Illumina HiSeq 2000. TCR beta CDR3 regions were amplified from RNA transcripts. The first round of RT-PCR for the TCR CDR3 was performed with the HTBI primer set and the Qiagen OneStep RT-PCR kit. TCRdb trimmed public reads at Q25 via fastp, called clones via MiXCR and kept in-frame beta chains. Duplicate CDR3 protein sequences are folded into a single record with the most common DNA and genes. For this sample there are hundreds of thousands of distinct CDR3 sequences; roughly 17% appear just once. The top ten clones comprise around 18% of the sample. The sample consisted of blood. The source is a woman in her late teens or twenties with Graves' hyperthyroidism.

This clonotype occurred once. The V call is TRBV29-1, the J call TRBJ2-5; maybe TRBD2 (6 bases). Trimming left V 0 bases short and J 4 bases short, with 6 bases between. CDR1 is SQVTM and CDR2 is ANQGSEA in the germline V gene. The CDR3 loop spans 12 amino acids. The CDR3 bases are TGCAGCGTTGAAGAACTAGCAGAGACCCAGTACTTC. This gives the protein CSVEELAETQYF.

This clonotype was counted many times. CDR3 sequence reads: CSARIGRVGTDTQYF. CDR3 coding DNA: TGCAGTGCTAGAATCGGGAGGGTCGGCACAGATACGCAGTATTTT. The chain has TRBV20-1 and TRBJ2-3; 8 bases match TRBD2. Trimming took 2 bases from V and 1 from J; bases not matched to a gene: 5. CDR1 and CDR2 from the germline V gene are DFQATT and SNEGSKA (reference sequence). The CDR3 sequence is 15 residues long.

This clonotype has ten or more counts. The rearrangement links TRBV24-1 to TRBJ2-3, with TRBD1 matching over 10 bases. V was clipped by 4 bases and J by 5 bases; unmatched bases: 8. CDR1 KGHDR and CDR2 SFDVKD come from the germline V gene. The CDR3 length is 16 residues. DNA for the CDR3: TGTGCCACCAGTGACTGGACAGGGGGAAGTGTAGATACGCAGTATTTT. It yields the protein CATSDWTGGSVDTQYF.

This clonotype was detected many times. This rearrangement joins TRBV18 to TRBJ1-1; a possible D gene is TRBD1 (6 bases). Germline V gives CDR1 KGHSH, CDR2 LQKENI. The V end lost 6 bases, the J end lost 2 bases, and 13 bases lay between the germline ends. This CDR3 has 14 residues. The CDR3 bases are TGTGCCAGCTCCCTCGACAGGCTTAACACTGAAGCTTTCTTT. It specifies CASSLDRLNTEAFF.

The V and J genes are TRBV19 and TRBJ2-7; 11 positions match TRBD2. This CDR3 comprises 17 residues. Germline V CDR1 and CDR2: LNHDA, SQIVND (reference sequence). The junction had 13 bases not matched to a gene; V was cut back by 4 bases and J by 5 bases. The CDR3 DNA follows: TGTGCCAGTAGTACAAGACTTGCTAGCGGGAGGACTGACGAGCAGTACTTC. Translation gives CASSTRLASGRTDEQYF.

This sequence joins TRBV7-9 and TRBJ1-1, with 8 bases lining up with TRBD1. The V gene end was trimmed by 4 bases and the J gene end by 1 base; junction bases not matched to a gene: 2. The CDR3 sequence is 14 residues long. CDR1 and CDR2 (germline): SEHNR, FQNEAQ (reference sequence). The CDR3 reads CASSSGGTNTEAFF. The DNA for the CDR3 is TGTGCCAGCAGCTCAGGGGGCACGAACACTGAAGCTTTCTTT.

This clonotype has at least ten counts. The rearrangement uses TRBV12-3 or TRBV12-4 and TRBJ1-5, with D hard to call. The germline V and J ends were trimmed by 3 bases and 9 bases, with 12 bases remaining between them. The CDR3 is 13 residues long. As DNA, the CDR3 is TGTGCCAGCAGTTTGAGAGGAGGGATGCCCCAGCATTTT. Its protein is CASSLRGGMPQHF.